This TCR beta chain is drawn from a study of PD-1 blockade in mismatch repair-deficient tumors. At the level of the study: Enrolled about 2013-2016, patients had progressing, pretreated mismatch repair-deficient cancers of 12 to 13 types. Study-level points and caveats: After pembrolizumab, tumor-resident clones rose rapidly, then generally contracted before radiologic responses.

The CDR3 sequence is 14 residues long. Trimming took 1 base from V and 5 from J, leaving 10 bases between them. Germline V gene sequence: CDR1 MGHRA, CDR2 YSYEKL. Method: immunoSEQ multiplex PCR; TCRdb's copy keeps in-frame clones and lacks some. The sample gives roughly 120,000 clones, around nine tenths of which show up once; approximately 12% is in the top ten. Every patient had mismatch repair deficiency by PCR or immunohistochemistry. Three pembrolizumab responders had their TCRs sequenced. About this clone: Its specificity is not known.

The chain links TRBV4-1 to TRBJ2-3; the D gene is possibly TRBD2 (5 bases). This TCR derives from an adult with mismatch repair-deficient cancer. Sequenced here: peripheral blood, sampled approximately 73 weeks after starting pembrolizumab. As DNA, the CDR3 is TGCGCCAGCAGCCAAGTACGACTACGAGATACGCAGTATTTT. Translated: CASSQVRLRDTQYF.